This paragraph reports one T cell receptor beta chain. Antigen specificity is unknown. Together with a sample-barcoded 5' primer, a J-beta primer mix was included in a second PCR lasting about 6 to 11 cycles. CDR3-containing paired-end reads numbered at least 2.5 million in each sample. TCRdb itself ran the 5' RACE reads through MiXCR, one entry per CDR3 protein. This table has hundreds of thousands of distinct CDR3 sequences, about 40% appearing once. These data are taken from a study of blood T cells in healthy people across ages. General study findings and limits: Investigators treated diversity estimates from one million T cells as underestimates.

Germline CDR1 and CDR2: MNHEY and SVGAGI. This CDR3 has 13 residues. The V end lost 0 bases, the J end lost 8 bases, and 10 bases lay between the germline ends. The genes are TRBV6-5 and TRBJ1-2; D is unclear. Sequencing was performed on blood. The TCR was taken from a woman between 55 and 75 years old in good health. In DNA, the CDR3 is TGTGCCAGCAGTTACTCGGCGAGGAAAGGCTACACCTTC. Translation gives CASSYSARKGYTF.